The T cell receptor beta chain described here comes from a study of T cell changes during pregnancy in multiple sclerosis. Here immunoSEQ multiplex PCR was the method, and the copy in TCRdb shows in-frame clones only, minus some. Here the sample spans over 45,000 clones, 70% to 90% being singletons. CDR3 length equals 14 residues. Germline V gene sequence: CDR1 GTSNPN, CDR2 SVGIG (reference sequence). V dropped 3 bases and J dropped 7; count of bases not matched to a gene: 9. The rearrangement links TRBV30 to TRBJ1-2; 9 positions agree with TRBD1. The origin of this receptor is a female donor with multiple sclerosis, enrolled in a pregnancy study. The specimen was peripheral blood, collected in the first trimester of pregnancy. CDR3 amino acids: CAWREQGALAGYTF. In DNA, the CDR3 is TGTGCCTGGAGGGAACAGGGGGCTCTTGCTGGCTACACCTTC.